Shown below are 27 T cell receptor beta chains from a single sample sequenced in a study of blood T cell repertoires in COVID-19. Some clones are missing from TCRdb's copy, which holds only in-frame ones; the method was immunoSEQ multiplex PCR. The sample consists of a few hundred thousand clones, approximately 91% of them appearing once. Material for sequencing was PBMCs or T cells enriched from blood (not recorded which). These TCRs come from a woman between 35 and 50 years old who had been exposed to COVID-19.

V and J are TRBV4-3 and TRBJ2-7; TRBD1 matches 7 bases. The CDR3 sequence is 15 residues long. CDR1 LGHNA and CDR2 YSLEER come from the germline V gene. V gave up 1 base and J gave up 3 bases; unmatched junction bases: 6. CDR3 protein: CASSQARDRGYEQYF. The CDR3 DNA sequence: TGCGCCAGCAGCCAAGCCCGGGACAGAGGCTACGAGCAGTACTTC.

This chain joins TRBV2 and TRBJ2-5, with 9 bases matching TRBD2. Germline lookup yields CDR1 SNHLY and CDR2 FYNNEI. V lost 7 bases to trimming and J lost 2 bases; unmatched junction nucleotides: 8. The CDR3 is made up of 15 amino acids. CDR3 sequence reads: CASTTGLASQETQYF. As DNA, the CDR3 is TGTGCCAGCACTACCGGACTAGCGAGTCAAGAGACCCAGTACTTC.

The chain carries TRBV2 and TRBJ1-1; tentative D call: TRBD1 (5 bases). Looked up from germline, CDR1 is SNHLY and CDR2 is FYNNEI. Between the trimmed V and J ends, which lost 4 bases and 0 bases, there was a span of 6 bases. The CDR3 runs to 13 residues. The CDR3 sequence is CASSATVNTEAFF. The CDR3 DNA reads as TGTGCCAGCAGTGCGACAGTGAACACTGAAGCTTTCTTT.

The rearrangement joins TRBV11-2 to TRBJ1-1; D may be TRBD1 (5 bases). The ends were cut back, 1 base at V and 0 bases at J, with 15 bases in the middle. The CDR3 loop spans 17 amino acids. CDR1 and CDR2 (germline): SGHAT, FQNNGV. DNA of the CDR3: TGTGCCAGCAGCTTAGTACCACAGGCCTACATGAACACTGAAGCTTTCTTT. As protein: CASSLVPQAYMNTEAFF.

The chain uses TRBV13 and TRBJ2-2; the D is unclear. The CDR3 length is 15 residues. The V end lost 5 bases, the J end lost 2 bases, and 12 bases lay between the germline ends. Germline assignment: CDR1 PRHDT and CDR2 FYEKMQ (reference sequence). The CDR3: CASSTRVRNTGELFF. In nucleotides, the CDR3 is TGTGCCAGCAGCACCCGGGTGAGAAACACCGGGGAGCTGTTTTTT.

The chain uses TRBV9 and TRBJ2-5; a weak D match, TRBD1 (6 bases). The CDR3 runs to 13 residues. CDR1 is SGDLS and CDR2 is YYNGEE in the germline V gene. V gave up 3 bases and J gave up 2 bases, with 8 bases separating them. CDR3 region: CASSGQAQETQYF. CDR3 sequence (DNA): TGTGCCAGCAGCGGACAGGCGCAAGAGACCCAGTACTTC.

This chain connects TRBV3-1 (or the pseudogene TRBV3-2) to TRBJ2-2; 7 bases line up with TRBD2. In germline, CDR1 is LGHDT, CDR2 YNNKEL (reference sequence). This CDR3 is 16 amino acids long. With V trimmed by 6 bases and J by 2 bases, 9 bases remained unmatched. The CDR3 here is CASSRGSGINTGELFF. Written as DNA, the CDR3 is TGTGCCAGCAGTCGTGGGAGCGGGATTAACACCGGGGAGCTGTTTTTT.

This clone was counted once. The CDR3: CAWSSTGQGYTF. CDR3 bases: TGTGCCTGGAGTTCTACAGGGCAGGGCTACACCTTC. The chain recombines TRBV30 with TRBJ1-2, with D perhaps matching TRBD1 (6 bases). The CDR3 has 12 amino acids. With 2 bases removed from V and 8 bases from J, the gap between germline ends came to 12 bases. CDR1 is GTSNPN, CDR2 SVGIG, per germline (reference sequence).

The gene calls are TRBV19 and TRBJ1-4; D perhaps matches TRBD1 (6 bases). Per the germline V gene, CDR1 is LNHDA and CDR2 is SQIVND (reference sequence). The V end lost 3 bases, the J end lost 5 bases, and 16 bases lay between the germline ends. This CDR3 region has 16 residues. The CDR3 nucleotides are TGTGCCAGTAGTATGAGGGGGGGACGCCTGAATGAAAAACTGTTTTTT. Amino acid sequence: CASSMRGGRLNEKLFF.

This clone was observed a few times. This chain links TRBV2 with TRBJ2-2, with TRBD2 matching over 7 bases. Germline trimming cut 9 bases from V and 5 bases from J; bases unmatched to any gene: 9. The germline V gene encodes CDR1 SNHLY and CDR2 FYNNEI. The CDR3 runs 14 residues. The CDR3 DNA follows: TGTGCCAGTGCCCCGACTAGCATAACCGGGGAGCTGTTTTTT. It specifies CASAPTSITGELFF.

V usage is TRBV11-2 and J usage is TRBJ2-7; D is unresolved. Germline V CDR1 and CDR2: SGHAT, FQNNGV. The V and J ends lost 3 bases and 1 base respectively, with 4 bases between them. The CDR3 has 12 amino acids. The chain's CDR3 is CASSLLSYEQYF. The CDR3 bases are TGTGCCAGCAGCTTGTTATCCTACGAGCAGTACTTC.

The CDR3 sequence is CAISEDTGSSYNEQFF. CDR3 nucleotide sequence: TGTGCCATCAGTGAGGATACAGGGAGCTCCTACAATGAGCAGTTCTTC. The chain recombines TRBV10-3 with TRBJ2-1; perhaps TRBD1 as D (6 bases). V was shortened by 2 bases and J by 0 bases, with 11 bases between the two germline ends. Germline loops: CDR1 ENHRY, CDR2 SYGVKD. The length of the CDR3 is 16 residues.

The V and J genes are TRBV6-1 and TRBJ1-5; tentatively, D is TRBD1 (6 bases). CDR1 is MNHNS and CDR2 is SASEGT in the germline V gene. Trimming took 1 base from V and 3 from J, leaving 10 bases between them. This CDR3 is built from 15 residues. The CDR3 loop is CASSEGQANNQPQHF. CDR3 nucleotide sequence: TGTGCCAGCAGTGAAGGACAGGCCAACAATCAGCCCCAGCATTTT.

This clone was picked up one time. The genes are TRBV6-2 or TRBV6-3 and TRBJ1-1, with 9 bases that match TRBD1. The germline gives CDR1 MNHEY, CDR2 SVGEGT. Trimming took 6 bases from V and 4 from J; bases not matched to a gene: 6. The CDR3 contains 14 residues. The CDR3 loop is CASSFSGQGTEAFF. The DNA for the CDR3 is TGTGCCAGCAGCTTCTCGGGACAGGGCACTGAAGCTTTCTTT.

This chain joins TRBV3-1 (or the pseudogene TRBV3-2) and TRBJ1-2, with D unresolved. V lost 11 bases to trimming and J lost 8 bases, with 15 bases between them. This CDR3 has 11 amino acids. Germline V gene data show CDR1 as LGHDT and CDR2 as YNNKEL (reference sequence). The CDR3 nucleotides read TGTGCCGGAAAGACTTTTCTAGGCTACACCTTC. This codes for CAGKTFLGYTF.

The gene calls are TRBV15 and TRBJ1-5, with 11 positions matching TRBD1. This CDR3 contains 15 residues. Germline values: CDR1 LNHNV, CDR2 YYDKDF (reference sequence). V shed 3 bases, J shed 7 bases, and the junction held 5 bases outside the gene matches. CDR3 region: CATSRDRGQVQPQHF. For the CDR3, the DNA is TGTGCCACCAGCAGGGACAGGGGGCAAGTACAGCCCCAGCATTTT.

The gene calls are TRBV30 and TRBJ1-2, with a weak D call TRBD1 (5 bases). The CDR3 covers 13 residues. Trimming removed 2 bases at V and 8 bases at J, with 15 bases between. CDR1 and CDR2 from the germline V gene are GTSNPN and SVGIG (reference sequence). The CDR3 DNA sequence: TGTGCCTGGAGTACCGGGGGGAAAGACGGCTACACCTTC. As protein: CAWSTGGKDGYTF.

Only a few counts were recorded for this clone. The chain recombines TRBV30 with TRBJ1-1; 7 positions agree with TRBD1. The CDR3 runs to 15 residues. Germline CDR1 reads GTSNPN; CDR2 reads SVGIG (reference sequence). V shed 3 bases and J 5 bases; nucleotides not matched to a gene: 12. The CDR3 coding sequence is TGTGCCTGGAGAAGGCACGAGGGGGCGGGAACTGAAGCTTTCTTT. It translates to CAWRRHEGAGTEAFF.

The rearrangement links TRBV9 to TRBJ1-1; a possible D gene is TRBD1 (5 bases). Germline V gene data show CDR1 as SGDLS and CDR2 as YYNGEE. Deletions cut 0 bases from V and 0 bases from J, with 21 bases between. This CDR3 has 19 residues. CDR3 in amino acids: CASSVVPGRTTNMNTEAFF. In DNA form, the CDR3 reads TGTGCCAGCAGCGTAGTTCCGGGGAGGACAACAAATATGAACACTGAAGCTTTCTTT.

The rearrangement uses TRBV15 and TRBJ1-2, with 9 positions matching TRBD1. Germline CDR1 LNHNV, CDR2 YYDKDF (reference sequence). This CDR3 is built from 15 residues. V trimming: 6 bases; J trimming: 3 bases; junction bases outside the gene matches: 8. CDR3 sequence (DNA): TGTGCCACCAGTCCCACGACAGGGGGATACTATGGCTACACCTTC. Amino acid sequence: CATSPTTGGYYGYTF.

This chain links TRBV2 with TRBJ2-1, with a tentative D call TRBD1 (6 bases). V dropped 8 bases and J dropped 7 bases, with 18 bases sitting between them. The CDR3 is 14 residues long. Per the germline V gene, CDR1 is SNHLY and CDR2 is FYNNEI. The CDR3 loop is CASEGDTDGNEQFF. In DNA form, the CDR3 reads TGTGCCAGCGAGGGGGACACCGACGGTAATGAGCAGTTCTTC.

The CDR3 DNA follows: TGTGCCAGCAGCCAAGGAACAGGGGGTCAGGAAACCCAGTACTTC. Translation gives CASSQGTGGQETQYF. This sequence joins TRBV3-1 (or the pseudogene TRBV3-2) and TRBJ2-5, with 8 bases matching TRBD1. Germline CDR1 is LGHDT and CDR2 is YNNKEL (reference sequence). The CDR3 spans 15 residues. The trim removed 1 base at V and 8 bases at J, leaving 9 bases unmatched.

The chain has TRBV19 and TRBJ1-6, with a possible D match to TRBD1 (5 bases). Trimming shortened V by 2 bases and J by 4 bases, and 12 bases separated the two germline ends. The CDR3 runs to 16 residues. Germline V gives CDR1 LNHDA, CDR2 SQIVND (reference sequence). This chain's CDR3 is CASSIQGTGYNSPLHF. The CDR3 DNA reads as TGTGCCAGTAGTATACAGGGAACCGGTTATAATTCACCCCTCCACTTT.

The chain employs TRBV28 and TRBJ1-1; no clear D gene. Per germline, CDR1 MDHEN and CDR2 SYDVKM. The CDR3 runs to 11 residues. With 10 bases removed from V and 0 bases from J, the gap between germline ends came to 6 bases. CDR3 loop: CATLLNTEAFF. The DNA for the CDR3 is TGTGCCACCCTGTTGAACACTGAAGCTTTCTTT.

This clone appeared a few times. This chain links TRBV7-9 with TRBJ2-3; D is possibly TRBD1 (5 bases). The CDR3 loop spans 12 amino acids. Trimming took 6 bases from V and 7 from J, leaving 11 bases between them. CDR1 is SEHNR, CDR2 FQNEAQ, per germline (reference sequence). The CDR3 DNA follows: TGTGCCAGCAGTCCGAACAGGTATACGCAGTATTTT. Residues: CASSPNRYTQYF.

The J gene is TRBJ2-2, the V gene TRBV30; the match to TRBD1 covers 7 bases. The CDR3 totals 15 residues. V lost 5 bases to trimming and J lost 0 bases; unmatched junction nucleotides: 6. The germline V gene encodes CDR1 GTSNPN and CDR2 SVGIG (reference sequence). This CDR3 is CAWVGGFANTGELFF. CDR3 nucleotide sequence: TGTGCCTGGGTAGGGGGCTTCGCGAACACCGGGGAGCTGTTTTTT. The variable domain in full, completed from reference TRBV30 and TRBJ2-2, reads SQTIHQWPATLVQPVGSPLSLECTVEGTSNPNLYWYRQAAGRGLQLLFYSVGIGQISSEVPQNLSASRPQDRQFILSSKKLLLSDSGFYLCAWVGGFANTGELFFGEGSRLTVL.

This sequence joins TRBV30 and TRBJ1-2; maybe TRBD1 (5 bases). V was pared by 0 bases and J by 8 bases, with 13 bases between. This CDR3 spans 13 amino acids. Germline CDR1 is GTSNPN and CDR2 is SVGIG (reference sequence). CDR3 protein: CAWSVVGGGGYTF. In DNA, the CDR3 is TGTGCCTGGAGTGTAGTGGGGGGAGGCGGCTACACCTTC.